This TCR beta chain was identified in a study (dated by TCRdb to the mid-2010s). In its sample, this clonotype was seen a few times. It lacks a known antigen. No base quality values were provided; no much bigger clone lies one nucleotide off. Library construction relied on RT-PCR. Sequencing was carried out with an Illumina MiSeq. In TCRdb, the public reads were trimmed at Q25 with fastp and aligned with MiXCR, with productive beta chains retained. Each record represents a unique CDR3 protein, reported with the most common genes and DNA among its rows. This sample holds almost 700,000 distinct CDR3 sequences; approximately 14% were observed only once. Just over 3.5% of the sample is in the top ten clones. The CDR3 holds 13 amino acids from the cysteine to the phenylalanine. Here the CDR3 DNA is all that survives: 39 bases in frame from base 1. Between the V and J ends, shortened by 6 bases and 2 bases respectively, the junction contains 7 bases. From the germline V gene, CDR1 is MDHEN and CDR2 is SYDVKM.

The receptor chain draws on TRBV28 and TRBJ2-2, with the D gene call left open. The sequence was obtained from a female donor in good health, serving as a healthy control. Input material: memory CD4+ T cells from blood. The CDR3 loop reads CASSWGNTGELFF. Read as DNA, the sequence is TGTGCCAGCAGCTGGGGAAACACCGGGGAGCTGTTTTTT.